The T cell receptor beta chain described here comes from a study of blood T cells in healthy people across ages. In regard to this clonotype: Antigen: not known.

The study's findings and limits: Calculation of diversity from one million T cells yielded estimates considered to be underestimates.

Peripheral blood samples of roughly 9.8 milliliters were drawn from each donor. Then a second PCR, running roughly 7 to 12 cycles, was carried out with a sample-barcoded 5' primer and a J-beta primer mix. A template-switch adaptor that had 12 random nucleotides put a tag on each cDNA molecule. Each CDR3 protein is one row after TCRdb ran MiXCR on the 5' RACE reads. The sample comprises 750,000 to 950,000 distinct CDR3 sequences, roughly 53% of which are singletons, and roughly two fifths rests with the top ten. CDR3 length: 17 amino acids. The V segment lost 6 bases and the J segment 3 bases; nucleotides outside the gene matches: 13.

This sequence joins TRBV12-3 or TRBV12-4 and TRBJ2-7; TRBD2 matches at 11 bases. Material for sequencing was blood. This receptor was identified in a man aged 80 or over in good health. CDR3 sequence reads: CASSQTSGINPHYEQYF. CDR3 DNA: TGTGCCAGCAGCCAGACTAGCGGGATCAATCCTCACTACGAGCAGTACTTC.